The 20 T cell receptor beta chains in this list originate from one sample, sequenced in a study of T-cell reconstitution after alpha-beta-depleted transplantation in children. For TCRbeta, the library was prepared with unique molecular identifiers. Using its own MiXCR run on the PCR reads, TCRdb lists one record per CDR3 protein. The sample lists approximately 350,000 distinct CDR3 sequences, about 16% seen once, with around 41% in the top ten. The starting material was PBMCs, mostly from graft donor cells, obtained 360 days after TCRalphabeta/CD19-depleted stem cell transplant. The receptor source for this set is a male patient aged 2 to 10 who had a stem cell transplant for acute lymphoblastic leukemia, so the T cells may come from the graft donor.

V is TRBV27 and J is TRBJ2-1, with D perhaps given as TRBD1 or TRBD2 (5 bases each). This CDR3 has 18 residues. CDR1 is MNHEY and CDR2 is SMNVEV in the germline V gene (reference sequence). The germline V and J ends were trimmed by 2 bases and 8 bases, with 25 bases remaining between them. The DNA for the CDR3 is TGTGCCAGCAGTTTACGAAGGCAGATAGCTAGTGTGGGGGATGAGCAGTTCTTC. This encodes CASSLRRQIASVGDEQFF.

At least ten counts were recorded for this clonotype. The chain carries TRBV11-2 and TRBJ2-1; 9 positions match TRBD2. Trimming took 0 bases from V and 4 from J; bases not matched to a gene: 10. Germline lookup yields CDR1 SGHAT and CDR2 FQNNGV. The CDR3 is 18 residues long. CDR3 DNA: TGTGCCAGCAGCTTAGAACCCCGACTAGCGGCCCTTTACAATGAGCAGTTCTTC. As protein: CASSLEPRLAALYNEQFF.

The rearrangement joins TRBV28 to TRBJ1-5, with no clear D. Between the trimmed V and J ends, which lost 1 base and 1 base, there was a span of 11 bases. There are 16 residues in the CDR3. Per germline, CDR1 MDHEN and CDR2 SYDVKM. The CDR3 protein is CASSLLQVRSNQPQHF. CDR3 nucleotide sequence: TGTGCCAGCAGTTTATTGCAGGTCAGGAGCAATCAGCCCCAGCATTTT.

V usage is TRBV28 and J usage is TRBJ2-5; TRBD1 matches 9 bases. With V trimmed by 3 bases and J by 3 bases, 11 bases remained unmatched. The CDR3 sequence is 17 residues long. CDR1 and CDR2 from the germline V gene are MDHEN and SYDVKM. The CDR3 protein is CASSFDGGTGSKETQYF. The CDR3 DNA reads TGTGCCAGCAGTTTCGACGGCGGGACAGGGTCAAAAGAGACCCAGTACTTC.

This clonotype turned up a few times. The rearrangement links TRBV5-1 to TRBJ2-7; 9 bases line up with TRBD2. Germline V gene data show CDR1 as SGHRS and CDR2 as YFSETQ. The CDR3 loop spans 20 amino acids. Trimming at V came to 0 bases and at J to 1 base, leaving 17 bases not matched to a gene. The CDR3 DNA reads as TGCGCCAGCAGCTTGGCCTTGGGTAGCGGGAGCATCCGGAAATCCTACGAGCAGTACTTC. Its translation is CASSLALGSGSIRKSYEQYF.

About this clonotype: This may stem from a read error, because a much larger clone lies one nucleotide away. CDR3 loop: CASSPRGMNTGAFF. The CDR3, as DNA: TGTGCCAGCAGCCCCAGGGGCATGAACACTGGAGCTTTCTTT. This chain joins TRBV12-3 or TRBV12-4 and TRBJ1-1, with a weak D call TRBD1 (6 bases). The CDR3 is 14 residues long.

This clonotype has a handful of counts. V is TRBV5-1 and J is TRBJ1-1; TRBD1 is a possible D gene (5 bases). Trimming shortened V by 0 bases and J by 4 bases, and 16 bases separated the two germline ends. CDR3 length: 16 amino acids. The germline V gene has CDR1 SGHRS and CDR2 YFSETQ. The CDR3 DNA reads as TGCGCCAGCAGCTTGGGACAGCTCCTTCACGTCACTGAAGCTTTCTTT. Translated, it gives CASSLGQLLHVTEAFF.

J is TRBJ2-3 and V is TRBV19, with D hard to call. This CDR3 is built from 12 residues. The germline CDR1 and CDR2 sequences are LNHDA and SQIVND (reference sequence). The V end lost 8 bases, the J end lost 5 bases, and 11 bases lay between the germline ends. The CDR3 nucleotides read TGTGCCAGTGCGGCTGGGGTAGATACGCAGTATTTT. Amino acid sequence: CASAAGVDTQYF.

The V call is TRBV10-3, the J call TRBJ2-4, with D perhaps matching TRBD1 or TRBD2 (5 bases each). CDR1 and CDR2 (germline): ENHRY, SYGVKD. V dropped 0 bases and J dropped 8 bases, with 17 bases sitting between them. The CDR3 extends over 16 amino acids. CDR3 sequence reads: CAISESGKGHGDIQYF. The CDR3 DNA reads TGTGCCATCAGTGAGTCAGGGAAGGGGCACGGGGACATTCAGTACTTC.

The chain employs TRBV20-1 and TRBJ2-1; 11 bases map to TRBD2. CDR1 is DFQATT and CDR2 is SNEGSKA in the germline V gene (reference sequence). CDR3 length: 18 amino acids. With 6 bases clipped from V and 0 bases from J, the junction kept 13 bases outside the gene matches. Here the CDR3 reads CSASVLAGGPLSYNEQFF. CDR3 coding DNA: TGCAGTGCCTCAGTCTTAGCGGGAGGGCCCCTCTCCTACAATGAGCAGTTCTTC.

The gene calls are TRBV28 and TRBJ2-1; TRBD2 agrees at 7 bases. V trimming: 6 bases; J trimming: 3 bases; junction bases outside the gene matches: 5. The germline V gene encodes CDR1 MDHEN and CDR2 SYDVKM. The CDR3 totals 14 residues. The CDR3 loop is CASRVGGDYNEQFF. The CDR3 region has the DNA TGTGCCAGCAGGGTTGGGGGGGACTACAATGAGCAGTTCTTC.

This clonotype was seen many times. This chain connects TRBV18 to TRBJ2-7; the match to TRBD2 covers 8 bases. This CDR3 has 16 residues. V lost 1 base and J lost 0; bases outside the gene matches: 5. Germline CDR1 reads KGHSH; CDR2 reads LQKENI. Written as DNA, the CDR3 is TGTGCCAGCTCACCACGGACGGGAGGGATCTCCTACGAGCAGTACTTC. Translation gives CASSPRTGGISYEQYF.

This clonotype was counted ten times or more. This chain joins TRBV28 and TRBJ2-1; D call uncertain. The germline gives CDR1 MDHEN, CDR2 SYDVKM. CDR3 length: 15 residues. V lost 3 bases, J lost 9 bases, and 18 bases lay in between. CDR3 loop: CASSLKQFGLGEQFF. The CDR3 nucleotides are TGTGCCAGCAGTTTGAAACAATTCGGCCTTGGTGAGCAGTTCTTC.

V is TRBV11-2 and J is TRBJ2-7; D is perhaps TRBD1 or TRBD2 (5 bases each). Deletions cut 3 bases from V and 2 bases from J, with 11 bases between. The CDR3 has 14 residues. The V gene's germline CDR1 is SGHAT and CDR2 FQNNGV. In DNA, the CDR3 is TGTGCCAGCAGCTTGGGACCCTTTGCCTACGAGCAGTACTTC. It encodes CASSLGPFAYEQYF. The full variable domain, its missing parts supplied by reference TRBV11-2 and TRBJ2-7, is EAGVAQSPRYKIIEKRQSVAFWCNPISGHATLYWYQQILGQGPKLLIQFQNNGVVDDSQLPKDRFSAERLKGVDSTLKIQPAKLEDSAVYLCASSLGPFAYEQYFGPGTRLTVT.

The chain combines TRBV5-5 with TRBJ2-2; unclear D gene. V was cut by 2 bases and J by 0 bases, with 11 bases left in between. Germline V lookup: CDR1 SGHKS, CDR2 YYEKEE (reference sequence). This CDR3 region has 16 residues. Here the CDR3 DNA reads TGTGCCAGCAGCTTTCTGGTGGGGACGAACACCGGGGAGCTGTTTTTT. It specifies CASSFLVGTNTGELFF.

This clonotype was recorded a few times. The J gene is TRBJ1-5, the V gene TRBV28; 10 nucleotides line up with TRBD1. CDR3 length: 19 amino acids. Looked up from germline, CDR1 is MDHEN and CDR2 is SYDVKM. Unmatched junction bases numbered 11, after V lost 2 bases and J lost 1 base. The CDR3 sequence: CASSLALPGQGISNQPQHF. The CDR3 nucleotides read TGTGCCAGCAGTTTAGCCCTACCGGGACAGGGGATAAGCAATCAGCCCCAGCATTTT.

This clonotype has just a few counts. The chain couples TRBV4-2 to TRBJ2-5, with 9 positions matching TRBD2. Unmatched junction bases numbered 5, after V lost 1 base and J lost 5 bases. This CDR3 contains 15 residues. Germline-derived CDR1 and CDR2 are LGHNA and YNFKEQ. The CDR3: CASSQGAGGRETQYF. The DNA of the CDR3 is TGTGCCAGCAGCCAAGGGGCGGGAGGGCGCGAGACCCAGTACTTC.

This clonotype was recorded at least ten times. CDR3 nucleotide sequence: TGCGCCAGCAGCATAGGACGGACAGCCGGCGAGACCCAGTACTTC. This sequence encodes CASSIGRTAGETQYF. V usage is TRBV5-1 and J usage is TRBJ2-5, with a weak D call TRBD1 (6 bases). Germline-derived CDR1 and CDR2 are SGHRS and YFSETQ. The CDR3 totals 15 residues. V lost 4 bases, J lost 5 bases, and 18 bases lay in between.

This clonotype was detected only a few times. This chain joins TRBV29-1 and TRBJ1-3; 7 bases agree with TRBD1. After removal of 8 bases from V and 4 bases from J, the junction contained 5 bases not matched to a gene. Germline CDR1 reads SQVTM; CDR2 reads ANQGSEA. This CDR3 contains 12 residues. CDR3 in amino acids: CSFRGSGNTIYF. For the CDR3, the DNA is TGCAGCTTCAGGGGGTCGGGAAACACCATATATTTT.

This clonotype was recorded a few times. CDR3 sequence reads: CASSHAGLSSYEQYF. The CDR3 DNA sequence: TGTGCCAGCAGCCATGCAGGGTTGAGCTCCTACGAGCAGTACTTC. V gene TRBV14 combines with J gene TRBJ2-7; tentatively, D is TRBD1 (5 bases). Trimming took 3 bases from V and 0 from J, leaving 12 bases between them. Germline CDR1 reads SGHDN; CDR2 reads FVKESK. This CDR3 has 15 residues.